This TCR beta chain was recorded in a study of blood T cell repertoires in COVID-19. Clones were sequenced by immunoSEQ multiplex PCR, and TCRdb holds only the in-frame ones, with some missing. The sample carries about 400,000 clones, 65% to 90% recorded once. Seattle enrolled patients during active infection and tracked them longitudinally. The clonotype originates from a woman aged 55-70 years with COVID-19, enrolled during active disease. Sequencing input: peripheral blood.

CDR3: CASSNRAGYTF. CDR3 DNA: TGTGCCAGCAGTAACAGGGCGGGCTACACCTTC. J is TRBJ1-2 and V is TRBV6-5, with D perhaps matching TRBD1 (6 bases). Trimming cost V 5 bases and J 8 bases, with 9 bases left between them. From germline, CDR1 is MNHEY and CDR2 SVGAGI. The CDR3 totals 11 residues.